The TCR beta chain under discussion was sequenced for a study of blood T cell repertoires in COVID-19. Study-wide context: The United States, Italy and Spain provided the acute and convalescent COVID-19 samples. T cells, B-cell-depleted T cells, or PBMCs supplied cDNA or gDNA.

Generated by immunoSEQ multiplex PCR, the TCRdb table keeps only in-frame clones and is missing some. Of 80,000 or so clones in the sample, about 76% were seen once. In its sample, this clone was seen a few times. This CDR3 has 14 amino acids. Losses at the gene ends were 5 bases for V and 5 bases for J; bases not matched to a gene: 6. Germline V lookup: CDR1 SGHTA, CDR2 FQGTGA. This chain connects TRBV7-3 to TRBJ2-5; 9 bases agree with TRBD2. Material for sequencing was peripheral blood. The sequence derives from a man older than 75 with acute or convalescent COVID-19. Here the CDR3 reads CASSASGAGETQYF. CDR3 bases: TGTGCCAGCAGCGCTAGCGGGGCCGGGGAGACCCAGTACTTC.